Listed here are 13 T cell receptor beta chains from one sample, sequenced in a study of T cell changes during pregnancy in multiple sclerosis. Clones were read by immunoSEQ multiplex PCR, and TCRdb kept only the in-frame ones, dropping some. The data contain over 70,000 clones, about 94% of them singletons. The starting material was peripheral blood, obtained in the third trimester of pregnancy. These receptors were collected from a female donor with multiple sclerosis, enrolled in a pregnancy study.

This clone was counted only a few times. The chain uses TRBV7-2 and TRBJ1-1; the D is unclear. This CDR3 spans 13 amino acids. From germline, CDR1 is SGHTA and CDR2 FQGNSA. The V end lost 2 bases, the J end lost 5 bases, and 9 bases lay between the germline ends. CDR3 DNA sequence: TGTGCCAGCAGCTTAATCGTGCAGACTGAAGCTTTCTTT. Protein: CASSLIVQTEAFF.

The gene calls are TRBV6-5 and TRBJ2-7, with TRBD2 matching 11 bases. This CDR3 has 14 amino acids. CDR1 is MNHEY, CDR2 SVGAGI, per germline. The V and J ends lost 2 bases and 6 bases, in that order; junction bases with no gene match: 3. CDR3 sequence: CASSYVAGGTEQYF. CDR3 bases: TGTGCCAGCAGTTACGTAGCGGGAGGGACCGAGCAGTACTTC.

The rearrangement links TRBV19 to TRBJ2-5; D perhaps matches TRBD2 (7 bases). This CDR3 is 14 amino acids long. Germline values: CDR1 LNHDA, CDR2 SQIVND (reference sequence). Trimming shortened V by 8 bases and J by 5 bases, and 18 bases separated the two germline ends. The CDR3 sequence: CASGGRGGSETQYF. CDR3 nucleotides: TGTGCCAGTGGGGGGCGAGGCGGGAGTGAGACCCAGTACTTC.

V is TRBV19 and J is TRBJ1-4; possibly TRBD1 for D (5 bases). Trimming pared 9 bases from V and 8 bases from J, leaving 16 bases between. CDR1 is LNHDA, CDR2 SQIVND, per germline (reference sequence). This CDR3 contains 13 residues. CDR3 bases: TGTGCCAGCGGGGCGCAGGGAGGAGAAAAACTGTTTTTT. This translates into CASGAQGGEKLFF.

This chain links TRBV5-1 with TRBJ2-5; TRBD2 might be the D (5 bases). The V gene's germline CDR1 is SGHRS and CDR2 YFSETQ. The CDR3 spans 13 residues. V lost 2 bases and J 7 bases, leaving 12 bases between the germline ends. This chain's CDR3 is CASSLDYGVTQYF. For the CDR3, the DNA is TGCGCCAGCAGCTTAGACTATGGTGTGACCCAGTACTTC.

This clone showed up just once. The rearrangement joins TRBV28 to TRBJ1-5, with 10 bases aligning to TRBD1. Germline V CDR1 and CDR2: MDHEN, SYDVKM. J gave up 7 bases and V 6 bases, and 9 bases lay outside the gene matches. The CDR3 loop spans 15 amino acids. CDR3 coding DNA: TGTGCCAGCAGCCAAGTGACAGGGGGCCTGCAGCCCCAGCATTTT. It encodes CASSQVTGGLQPQHF.

V gene TRBV7-8 combines with J gene TRBJ2-1; a weak D match, TRBD2 (6 bases). Trimming took 5 bases from V and 15 from J, leaving 23 bases between them. Germline values: CDR1 SGHVS, CDR2 FQNEAQ. This CDR3 comprises 14 residues. The chain's CDR3 is CASSLEAGPVIRFF. CDR3 DNA sequence: TGTGCCAGCAGCCTTGAGGCGGGGCCTGTTATTCGGTTCTTC.

The chain recombines TRBV13 with TRBJ1-4; perhaps TRBD1 as D (5 bases). Germline CDR1 reads PRHDT; CDR2 reads FYEKMQ (reference sequence). The CDR3 is made up of 16 amino acids. The V gene lost 3 bases and the J gene lost 2 bases, with 13 bases spanning the gap. The CDR3 spells CASSLRGSRTNEKLFF. DNA of the CDR3: TGTGCCAGCAGCTTGCGGGGCAGTAGGACTAATGAAAAACTGTTTTTT. Full variable domain (rest looked up from reference TRBV13 and TRBJ1-4): AAGVIQSPRHLIKEKRETATLKCYPIPRHDTVYWYQQGPGQDPQFLISFYEKMQSDKGSIPDRFSAQQFSDYHSELNMSSLELGDSALYFCASSLRGSRTNEKLFFGSGTQLSVL.

A single count supports this clone. V and J are TRBV28 and TRBJ2-5; 11 nucleotides agree with TRBD2. The trim removed 4 bases at V and 4 bases at J, leaving 8 bases unmatched. The CDR3 runs to 16 residues. Germline CDR1 and CDR2: MDHEN and SYDVKM. CDR3 in DNA: TGTGCCAGCAGTTCGCAACTAGCGGGAGCTTCAGAGACCCAGTACTTC. This sequence encodes CASSSQLAGASETQYF. The whole variable domain, filled in from reference TRBV28 and TRBJ2-5, reads DVKVTQSSRYLVKRTGEKVFLECVQDMDHENMFWYRQDPGLGLRLIYFSYDVKMKEKGDIPEGYSVSREKKERFSLILESASTNQTSMYLCASSSQLAGASETQYFGPGTRLLVL.

V is TRBV4-3 and J is TRBJ2-5; 14 bases agree with TRBD2. The CDR3 is 17 residues long. After removal of 0 bases from V and 5 bases from J, the junction contained 5 bases not matched to a gene. Germline-derived CDR1 and CDR2 are LGHNA and YSLEER. The CDR3 DNA sequence: TGCGCCAGCAGCCAAGAAGAGGGACTAGCGGGAGTCGAGACCCAGTACTTC. This gives the protein CASSQEEGLAGVETQYF.

As for this clone: Distinct nucleotide sequences in the sample also encode this CDR3. This chain joins TRBV4-3 and TRBJ2-3, with D maybe TRBD2 (6 bases). This CDR3 comprises 16 residues. Trimming took 0 bases from V and 1 from J, leaving 11 bases between them. Germline assignment: CDR1 LGHNA and CDR2 YSLEER. CDR3 sequence: CASSQEGGRGTDTQYF. In DNA, the CDR3 is TGCGCCAGCAGCCAAGAGGGAGGACGTGGCACAGATACGCAGTATTTT.

This clone was recorded once. This chain uses TRBV7-9 with TRBJ2-7, with D maybe TRBD1 (6 bases). The ends were cut back, 5 bases at V and 9 bases at J, with 17 bases in the middle. Germline V gene sequence: CDR1 SEHNR, CDR2 FQNEAQ (reference sequence). The CDR3 loop spans 13 amino acids. Here the CDR3 DNA reads TGTGCCAGCAGCCATAGGACAGATACGACGCAGTACTTC. As protein: CASSHRTDTTQYF.

This chain uses TRBV5-1 with TRBJ2-1, with 11 bases that match TRBD2. From germline, CDR1 is SGHRS and CDR2 YFSETQ. This CDR3 has 16 residues. J gave up 6 bases and V 4 bases, and 9 bases lay outside the gene matches. CDR3: CASSPVGTSGTNEQFF. CDR3 nucleotides: TGCGCCAGCAGCCCAGTGGGGACTAGCGGAACCAATGAGCAGTTCTTC.